This TCR beta chain was sequenced in a study of T cell responses to AZD1222 COVID-19 vaccine. Sequencing was performed with immunoSEQ multiplex PCR; in TCRdb, only in-frame clones are kept and a portion is missing. The data show about 29,000 clones, with more than 85% seen just once and over 8% held by the top ten. Trimming removed 1 base from V and 6 bases from J; junction bases left unmatched: 6. CDR3 length equals 15 residues. Per germline, CDR1 SGHVS and CDR2 FNYEAQ. The genes are TRBV7-6 and TRBJ2-1; the match to TRBD2 covers 7 bases. The TCR originated in an adult in good health. This sample comprised peripheral blood, obtained on day 0 of AZD1222 vaccination. The CDR3 region is CASSLGGGRGNEQFF. As DNA, the CDR3 is TGTGCCAGCAGCTTAGGGGGAGGGAGGGGCAATGAGCAGTTCTTC.